These T cell receptor beta chains were read from a single sample in a study of T cell repertoires in cytomegalovirus infection. These receptors lack a known antigen. TCRdb fed the reads into MiXCR, producing one record per CDR3 protein. The repertoire consists of 200,000 to 250,000 distinct CDR3 sequences, with around 40% occurring once and the leading ten covering around 64%. The sequencing here drew on CD8+ T cells from cultured PBMCs, taken from culture after CMV antigen stimulation. The receptors shown here come from a human donor in good health (CMV status not recorded). Some clones in this sample may be carry-over from other donors' samples. CDR3s include the opening cysteine and the closing phenylalanine or tryptophan. D genes are given only for firm matches. Some rows have no size entry. The others give once, few or many, or a class for an expanded clone.

cdr3_nt | cdr3_aa | j_call | clone_size | cdr3_length | d_call | v_call
TGTGCCAGCAGTGTGGACCGCTCCTACAATGAGCAGTTCTTC | CASSVDRSYNEQFF | TRBJ2-1 | - | 14 | - | TRBV2
TGTGCCAGCAGCTTACGGGGGGCTAGCTCCTATAATTCACCCCTCCACTTT | CASSLRGASSYNSPLHF | TRBJ1-6 | many | 17 | - | TRBV7-8
TGTGCCAGCGACCGTTACAATGAGCAGTTCTTC | CASDRYNEQFF | TRBJ2-1 | - | 11 | - | TRBV2
TGTGCCAGCAGTTTCGACAGACTAGACACTGAAGCTTTCTTT | CASSFDRLDTEAFF | TRBJ1-1 | - | 14 | - | TRBV6-5
TGTGCCAGCAGCCCCTCCGGGACAGCCACCGGGGAGCTGTTTTTT | CASSPSGTATGELFF | TRBJ2-2 | - | 15 | TRBD1 | TRBV7-7
TGTGCCAGTAGTATAGGGCTGGAAGATAATTCACCCCTCCACTTT | CASSIGLEDNSPLHF | TRBJ1-6 | - | 15 | - | TRBV19
TGTGCCAGCAGTTCACAGCGGGGCGGCTCCTACAATGAGCAGTTCTTC | CASSSQRGGSYNEQFF | TRBJ2-1 | - | 16 | TRBD2 | TRBV6-2/TRBV6-3
TGTGCCAGCAATTCCCATGAGGGGACAGTCTACGAGCAGTACTTC | CASNSHEGTVYEQYF | TRBJ2-7 | few | 15 | TRBD1 | TRBV11-2
TGTGCCAGCACCGTTACAGGGGGTGAGACTGAAGCTTTCTTT | CASTVTGGETEAFF | TRBJ1-1 | few | 14 | TRBD1 | TRBV7-9
TGTGCCAGCAGTTCCCCGCCAAGGCTCGGCTCAGATACGCAGTATTTT | CASSSPPRLGSDTQYF | TRBJ2-3 | - | 16 | - | TRBV27
TGTGCCACCAGTGCGGGGACAGCAACTAACTATGGCTACACCTTC | CATSAGTATNYGYTF | TRBJ1-2 | - | 15 | TRBD1 | TRBV24-1
TGTGCCAGCAGTTACGGTGGGTCGGGGGATGGCTACACCTTC | CASSYGGSGDGYTF | TRBJ1-2 | - | 14 | - | TRBV6-6
TGTGCCAGCAGATCCGAGGGCGAGTACTACAATGAGCAGTTCTTC | CASRSEGEYYNEQFF | TRBJ2-1 | many | 15 | - | TRBV7-9
TGTGCCAGCAGCCACTTTTCTACAGGGAACACTGAAGCTTTCTTT | CASSHFSTGNTEAFF | TRBJ1-1 | once | 15 | - | TRBV4-1
TGTGCCAGCAGTTTGCGGAGGGGGCACACAGATACGCAGTATTTT | CASSLRRGHTDTQYF | TRBJ2-3 | - | 15 | - | TRBV28
TGTGCCAGCAGTGAAAGTCACGTCTATGGCTACACCTTC | CASSESHVYGYTF | TRBJ1-2 | few | 13 | - | TRBV2
TGTGCCAGCAGCTTCGGGGGCAGTGAAGCTTTCTTT | CASSFGGSEAFF | TRBJ1-1 | many | 12 | - | TRBV7-8
TGTGCCAGCAGCTTTCCCGGGAGCTCCTACAATGAGCAGTTCTTC | CASSFPGSSYNEQFF | TRBJ2-1 | - | 15 | - | TRBV7-9
TGTGCCAGCAGCTTAAATCGGGGGCCCAAAGATGAGCAGTTCTTC | CASSLNRGPKDEQFF | TRBJ2-1 | few | 15 | - | TRBV7-6
TGTGCCAGCAGTTTCCCGGGTTCAGCCTACGAGCAGTACTTC | CASSFPGSAYEQYF | TRBJ2-7 | - | 14 | - | TRBV28
TGTGCCAGCAGTTCTTGGGCGGGGGAGACAGATACGCAGTATTTT | CASSSWAGETDTQYF | TRBJ2-3 | many | 15 | TRBD2 | TRBV28
TGTGCCAGCAGCTTAGGACAGGGGAGAGATACGCAGTATTTT | CASSLGQGRDTQYF | TRBJ2-3 | many | 14 | TRBD1 | TRBV7-6
TGTGCCAGCAGGCCGCCCGGGCTATCACCCTCTGGGAGGGCCAAAAACATTCAGTACTTC | CASRPPGLSPSGRAKNIQYF | TRBJ2-4 | few | 20 | - | TRBV7-9
TGTGCCAGCAGTTTGGGGCAGGGGGTGCCCTACGGGGAGCTGTTTTTT | CASSLGQGVPYGELFF | TRBJ2-2 | - | 16 | TRBD1 | TRBV28
TGCGCCAGCAGCCAAGGGTACAGTTCTTACGAGCAGTACTTC | CASSQGYSSYEQYF | TRBJ2-7 | few | 14 | - | TRBV4-1
TGTGCCATCAGTGAGTCGAGTTATAAGGCACATCAGGGGGTGAACACTGAAGCTTTCTTT | CAISESSYKAHQGVNTEAFF | TRBJ1-1 | few | 20 | TRBD1 | TRBV10-3
TGTGCCAGCAGCTTAGGTGGGACAGGGGGCCTCCAAGAGACCCAGTACTTC | CASSLGGTGGLQETQYF | TRBJ2-5 | - | 17 | TRBD1 | TRBV7-6
TGTGCCAGCAAGGGCCGGGGTGAAGCTTTCTTT | CASKGRGEAFF | TRBJ1-1 | - | 11 | - | TRBV12-3/TRBV12-4
TGTGCCAGCAGCTTAGCTTTAGGGACAGGGGTCCCCGGGGAGCTGTTTTTT | CASSLALGTGVPGELFF | TRBJ2-2 | once | 17 | TRBD1 | TRBV7-2
TGTGCCACCAGCAGAGACAGACGGAACACCGGGGAGCTGTTTTTT | CATSRDRRNTGELFF | TRBJ2-2 | - | 15 | - | TRBV15
TGTGCCAGCAGCTTAACCCCAGGAGACAGGGATCGGGACCAGTTCACAGATACGCAGTATTTT | CASSLTPGDRDRDQFTDTQYF | TRBJ2-3 | few | 21 | TRBD1 | TRBV7-6
TGTGCCAGCAGCTCTCTACCTAGCGGACCCACAGATACGCAGTATTTT | CASSSLPSGPTDTQYF | TRBJ2-3 | many | 16 | TRBD2 | TRBV7-8
TGTGCCAGCAGCCCGGACCAGTACAATGAGCAGTTCTTC | CASSPDQYNEQFF | TRBJ2-1 | - | 13 | - | TRBV11-2
TGCAGCGTTTACCATTACAATGAGCAGTTCTTC | CSVYHYNEQFF | TRBJ2-1 | few | 11 | - | TRBV29-1
TGTGCCAGCAGCTTACGGACAGGGAGCGGCGAAGCTTTCTTT | CASSLRTGSGEAFF | TRBJ1-1 | - | 14 | TRBD1 | TRBV7-6
TGTGCCAGCTCCATCAACTACAATCAGCCCCAGCATTTT | CASSINYNQPQHF | TRBJ1-5 | - | 13 | - | TRBV18
TGTGCCAGCAGCCAAGATTATTTAGTTTGGGCTAGCGGGAGCCAATACAATGAGCAGTTCTTC | CASSQDYLVWASGSQYNEQFF | TRBJ2-1 | - | 21 | TRBD2 | TRBV4-1